This T cell receptor beta chain was profiled in a study of blood T cell repertoires in COVID-19 (dated by TCRdb to the early 2020s). The study in broad terms: Samples covering the acute and convalescent phases of COVID-19 were provided by collaborators in the United States, Italy and Spain. Subjects who had been exposed to COVID-19, were actively infected with it, or had recovered from it provided the deeply sampled blood TCRbeta repertoires that made up the dataset. Where HLA class I and class II types were available, the types were taken from metadata supplied by the sample provider, not from assay-based typing. The prospective study material was composed of cDNA or gDNA derived from T cells, B-cell-depleted T cells, or PBMCs. The repertoires were released in a freely available public database meant as a resource for research on the immune response to SARS-CoV-2. The sample metadata nearly always contained a de-identified subject ID, COVID-19 status, age in years and sex. Samples came from the ongoing ImmuneRACE study (first 160 participants) plus 1,254 subjects from 6 global collaborators. The study at large found these results: How much clinical and demographic metadata was included differed by source and by participant, and the metadata was provided uncurated.

TCRbeta CDR3 regions were amplified from genomic DNA using the immunoSEQ Assay, a bias-controlled multiplex PCR. The paper's processing steps were these. Nucleated cell counts per sample were estimated from amplification of reference gene primers within the assay. Sequence reads were collapsed and filtered to measure the absolute abundance of every unique TCRbeta CDR3 rearrangement. For each sample, productive Simpson clonality was calculated by taking the square root of Simpson's diversity index across productive rearrangements. As stored in TCRdb, this immuneACCESS dataset retains in-frame rearrangements with V and J assigned. A fraction of the clones does not appear; measured against another copy, unresolved V genes explain less than half of the discrepancy, and the remainder lacks a known reason. V, J and clone size are those of that table, while D and trimming were read from the DNA. This sample holds 140,000 to 150,000 clones; over 70% were observed only once. Clones ranked in the top ten supply around 2.1% of the sample.

CDR1 and CDR2, looked up from the germline V gene, are SGHTA and FQGNSA. A distance of 9 bases separates the germline ends of V and J, which lose 7 bases and 2 bases respectively. Taken from cysteine to phenylalanine, the CDR3 has 13 residues. The read is trimmed to its CDR3 DNA, 39 bases read in frame from base 1. As for this clone: The specificity of this receptor is unknown. Base qualities are not recorded, but no much larger clone differs from it by a single base.

The collaborating institutions used their own protocols to collect whole blood in K2EDTA tubes. For TCRbeta analysis, collaborators shipped samples as frozen whole blood, isolated PBMCs, or DNA extracted from either of those sample types. The sequencing input was peripheral blood. The clonotype was recovered from a woman aged 60-75 years with acute or convalescent COVID-19. This sequence uses TRBV7-2 and TRBJ1-3; the D region possibly corresponds to TRBD1 (6 bases align). The CDR3 has the sequence CASTQGPGNTIYF. The nucleotides are TGTGCCAGCACCCAGGGGCCTGGAAACACCATATATTTT.